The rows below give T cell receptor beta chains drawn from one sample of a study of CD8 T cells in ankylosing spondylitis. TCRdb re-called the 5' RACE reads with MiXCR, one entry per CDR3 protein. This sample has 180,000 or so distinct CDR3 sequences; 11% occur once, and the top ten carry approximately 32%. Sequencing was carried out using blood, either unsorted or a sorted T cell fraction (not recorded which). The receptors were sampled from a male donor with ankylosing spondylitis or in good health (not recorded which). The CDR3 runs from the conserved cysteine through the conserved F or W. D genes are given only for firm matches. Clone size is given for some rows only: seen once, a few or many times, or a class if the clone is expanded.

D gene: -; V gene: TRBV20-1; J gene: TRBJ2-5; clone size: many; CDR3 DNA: TGCAGTGCTAGAGGGGACTCCCAAGAGACCCAGTACTTC; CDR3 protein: CSARGDSQETQYF
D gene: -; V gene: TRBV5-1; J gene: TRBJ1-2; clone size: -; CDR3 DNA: TGCGCCAGCACCGCGGATGGAAGGTTACGCGCCTATGGCTACACCTTC; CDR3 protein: CASTADGRLRAYGYTF
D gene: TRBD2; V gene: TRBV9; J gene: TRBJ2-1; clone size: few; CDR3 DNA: TGTGCCAGCAGCGTAAGGGGGACTAGCGGGAGCGATGAGCAGTTCTTC; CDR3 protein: CASSVRGTSGSDEQFF
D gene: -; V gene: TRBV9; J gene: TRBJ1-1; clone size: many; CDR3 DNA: TGTGCCAGCAGCGTGAATACAGGGAACACTGAAGCTTTCTTT; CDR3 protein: CASSVNTGNTEAFF
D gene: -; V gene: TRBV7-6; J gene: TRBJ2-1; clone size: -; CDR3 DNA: TGTGCCAGCAGCTTAGGTGAGGGCAATGAGCAGTTCTTC; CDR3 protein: CASSLGEGNEQFF
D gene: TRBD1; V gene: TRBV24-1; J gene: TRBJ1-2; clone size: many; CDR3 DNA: TGTGCCACCAGTGATCCGAAGACAGGGGTTCGAAGTAGTGCCGGAGGCTACACCTTC; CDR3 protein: CATSDPKTGVRSSAGGYTF
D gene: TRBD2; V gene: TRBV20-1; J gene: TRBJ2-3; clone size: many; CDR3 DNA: TGCAGTGCCTCTGCGGGAGATACTCCCACAGATACGCAGTATTTT; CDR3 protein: CSASAGDTPTDTQYF
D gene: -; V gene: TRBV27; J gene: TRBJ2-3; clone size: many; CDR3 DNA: TGTGCCAGCAGTTTGGGGTTGGGAGATACGCAGTATTTT; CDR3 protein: CASSLGLGDTQYF
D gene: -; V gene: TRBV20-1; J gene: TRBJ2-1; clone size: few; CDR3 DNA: TGCAGTGCTGGTCCATCGGGGAGCTCCTACAATGAGCAGTTCTTC; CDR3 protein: CSAGPSGSSYNEQFF
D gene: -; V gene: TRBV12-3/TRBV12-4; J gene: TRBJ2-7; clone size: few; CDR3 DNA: TGTGCCAGCAGTGCCCCAGGGGGGAGACAGTACTTC; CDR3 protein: CASSAPGGRQYF
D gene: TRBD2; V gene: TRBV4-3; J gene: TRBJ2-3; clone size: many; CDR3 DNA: TGCGCCAGCAGCCGAGGACTAGCGGGGGTCACAGATACGCAGTATTTT; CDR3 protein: CASSRGLAGVTDTQYF
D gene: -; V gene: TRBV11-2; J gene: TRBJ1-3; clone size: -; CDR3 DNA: TGTGCCAGCAGCTTAGATCAGGGTTGGAGAAACACCATATATTTT; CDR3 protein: CASSLDQGWRNTIYF
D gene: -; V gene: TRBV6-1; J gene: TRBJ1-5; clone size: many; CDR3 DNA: TGTGCCAGCTCGGATCGGTCTCAGGGCAATCAGCCCCAGCATTTT; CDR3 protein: CASSDRSQGNQPQHF
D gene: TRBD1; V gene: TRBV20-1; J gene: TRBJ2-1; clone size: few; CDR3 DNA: TGCAGTGCAACCAGGGGGCAGGTTGAGCAGTTCTTC; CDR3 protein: CSATRGQVEQFF
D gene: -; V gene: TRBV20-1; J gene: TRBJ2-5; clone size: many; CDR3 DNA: TGCAGTGCTAGTAGTGTCTCCGCGGGGCTTACACAAGAGACCCAGTACTTC; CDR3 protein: CSASSVSAGLTQETQYF
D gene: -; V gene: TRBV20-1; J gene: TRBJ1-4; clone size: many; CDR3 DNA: TGCAGTGCTAGAGATTCGGGGACGGTGGATGAAAAACTGTTTTTT; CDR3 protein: CSARDSGTVDEKLFF
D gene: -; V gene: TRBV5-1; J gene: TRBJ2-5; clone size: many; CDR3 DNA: TGCGCCAGCACGAGACAGGACCCTTCCCAAGAGACCCAGTACTTC; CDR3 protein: CASTRQDPSQETQYF
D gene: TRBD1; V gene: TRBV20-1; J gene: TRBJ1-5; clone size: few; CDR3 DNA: TGCAGTGCTAGCTCACAGGGGTTAAATCAGCCCCAGCATTTT; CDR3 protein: CSASSQGLNQPQHF
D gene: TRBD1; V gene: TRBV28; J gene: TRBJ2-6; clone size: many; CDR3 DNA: TGTGCCAGCAGTTTGACAGGGCCACCTTCTGGGGCCAACGTCCTGACTTTC; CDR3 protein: CASSLTGPPSGANVLTF
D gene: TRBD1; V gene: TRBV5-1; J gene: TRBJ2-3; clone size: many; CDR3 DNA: TGCGCCAGCAGCCTAGACAGGGTGCAGGGAGATACGCAGTATTTT; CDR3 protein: CASSLDRVQGDTQYF
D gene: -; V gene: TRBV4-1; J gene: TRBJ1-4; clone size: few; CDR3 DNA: TGCGCCAGCAGCCAAGGGGTCAGGGGCTTTGAAAAACTGTTTTTT; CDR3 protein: CASSQGVRGFEKLFF
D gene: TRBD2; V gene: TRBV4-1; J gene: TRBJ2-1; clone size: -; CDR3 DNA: TGCGCCAGCAGCCAACTAGCGGGGGGCGGGTACAATGAGCAGTTCTTC; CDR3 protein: CASSQLAGGGYNEQFF
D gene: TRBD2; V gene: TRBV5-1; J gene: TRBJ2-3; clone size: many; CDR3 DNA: TGCGCCAGCAGCCTTGAAGGACTAGCGGGACCAGATACGCAGTATTTT; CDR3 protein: CASSLEGLAGPDTQYF
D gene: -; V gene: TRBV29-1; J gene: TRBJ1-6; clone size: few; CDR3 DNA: TGCAGCGTTACTTTGCAGGGTGAATCACCCCTCCACTTT; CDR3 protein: CSVTLQGESPLHF
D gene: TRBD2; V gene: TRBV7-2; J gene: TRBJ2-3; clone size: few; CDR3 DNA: TGTGCCAGCAGTCGGACTAGCGGGGTTACAGATACGCAGTATTTT; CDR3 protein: CASSRTSGVTDTQYF
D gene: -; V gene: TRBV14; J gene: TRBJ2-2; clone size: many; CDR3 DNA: TGTGCCAGCAGCCAAGATATAGGGGCCGGGGAGCTGTTTTTT; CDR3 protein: CASSQDIGAGELFF
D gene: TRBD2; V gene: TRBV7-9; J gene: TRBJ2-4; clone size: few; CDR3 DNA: TGTGCCAGCAGCTCGGGACTAGCGGTCCAAAACATTCAGTACTTC; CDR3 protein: CASSSGLAVQNIQYF
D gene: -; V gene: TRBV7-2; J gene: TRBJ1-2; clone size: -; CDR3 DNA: TGTGCCAGCAGCTTAAACCTGGGACTTCTCAGGAGCTATGGCTACACCTTC; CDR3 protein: CASSLNLGLLRSYGYTF
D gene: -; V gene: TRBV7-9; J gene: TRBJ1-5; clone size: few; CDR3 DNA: TGTGCCAGCACCGTCGACAATCAGCCCCAGCATTTT; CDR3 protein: CASTVDNQPQHF
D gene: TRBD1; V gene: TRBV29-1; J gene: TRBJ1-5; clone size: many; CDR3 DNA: TGCAGCGTGACCGGGACAGGGATCAATCAGCCCCAGCATTTT; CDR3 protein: CSVTGTGINQPQHF
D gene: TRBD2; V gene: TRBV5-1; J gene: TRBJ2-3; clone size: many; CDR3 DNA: TGCGCCAGCAGCTTGACCGGACTAGCGGGGGATACGCAGTATTTT; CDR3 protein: CASSLTGLAGDTQYF
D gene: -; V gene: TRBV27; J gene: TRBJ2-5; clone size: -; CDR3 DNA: TGTGCCAGCCCGTATCGAGAGACCCAGTACTTC; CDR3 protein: CASPYRETQYF
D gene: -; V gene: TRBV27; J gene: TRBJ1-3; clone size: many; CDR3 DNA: TGTGCCAGCAGTTTATCGGGCACAACAGGAAACACCATATATTTT; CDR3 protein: CASSLSGTTGNTIYF
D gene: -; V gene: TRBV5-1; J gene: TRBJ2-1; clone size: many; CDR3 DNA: TGCGCCAGCAGCTCCGCCCTAGACTACAATGAGCAGTTCTTC; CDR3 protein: CASSSALDYNEQFF
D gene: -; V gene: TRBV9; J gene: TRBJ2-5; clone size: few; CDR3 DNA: TGTGCCAGCAGCGTAGTGGCGGGGCTATCTCAAGAGACCCAGTACTTC; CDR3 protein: CASSVVAGLSQETQYF
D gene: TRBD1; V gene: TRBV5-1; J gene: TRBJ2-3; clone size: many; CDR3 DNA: TGCGCCAGCAGCTCCCAGGGACAGTCAGATACGCAGTATTTT; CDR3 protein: CASSSQGQSDTQYF
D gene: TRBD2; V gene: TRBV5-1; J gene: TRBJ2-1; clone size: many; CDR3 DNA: TGCGCCAGCAGCGCAGGACTAGCGGCCAGCTCCTACAATGAGCAGTTCTTC; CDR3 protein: CASSAGLAASSYNEQFF
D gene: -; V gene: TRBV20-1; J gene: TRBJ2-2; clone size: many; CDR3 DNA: TGCAGTGCTAGAGATATCGGGACATCGAACACCGGGGAGCTGTTTTTT; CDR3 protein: CSARDIGTSNTGELFF
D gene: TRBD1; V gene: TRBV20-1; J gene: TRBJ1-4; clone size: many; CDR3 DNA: TGCAGTGCTAGAGATCAGGGGGCCGGTAATGAAAAACTGTTTTTT; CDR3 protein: CSARDQGAGNEKLFF
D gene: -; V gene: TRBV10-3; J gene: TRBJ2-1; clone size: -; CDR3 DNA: TGTGCCATCAGTCCCGGGGGAGACAATGAGCAGTTCTTC; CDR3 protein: CAISPGGDNEQFF
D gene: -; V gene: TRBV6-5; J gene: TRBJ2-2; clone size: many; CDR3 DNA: TGTGCCAGCAGTTCCCCTCTAAACACCGGGGAGCTGTTTTTT; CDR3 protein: CASSSPLNTGELFF
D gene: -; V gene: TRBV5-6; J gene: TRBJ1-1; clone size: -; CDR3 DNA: TGTGCCAGCAGCCCCCGGGGGACTGAAGCTTTCTTT; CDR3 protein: CASSPRGTEAFF
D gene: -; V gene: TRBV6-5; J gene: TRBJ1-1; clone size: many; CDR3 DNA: TGTGCCAGCAGTTACGACACTGAAGCTTTCTTT; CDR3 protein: CASSYDTEAFF
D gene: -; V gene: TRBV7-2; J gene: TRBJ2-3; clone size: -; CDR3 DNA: TGTGCCAGCAGCTTAGATGCAGAGACAGATACGCAGTATTTT; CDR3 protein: CASSLDAETDTQYF
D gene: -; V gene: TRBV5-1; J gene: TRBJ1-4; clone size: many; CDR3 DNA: TGCGCCAGCAGCTTGGTTTCCGGAGCTGCAACTAATGAAAAACTGTTTTTT; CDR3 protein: CASSLVSGAATNEKLFF
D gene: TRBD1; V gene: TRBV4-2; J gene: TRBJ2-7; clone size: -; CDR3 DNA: TGTGCCAGCAGCCCTGTGGCCAGGGGGCTCTACGAGCAGTACTTC; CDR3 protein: CASSPVARGLYEQYF
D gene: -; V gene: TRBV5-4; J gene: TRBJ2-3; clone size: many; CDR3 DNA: TGTGCCAGCAGCTTGGGAGCGACAGATACGCAGTATTTT; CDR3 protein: CASSLGATDTQYF
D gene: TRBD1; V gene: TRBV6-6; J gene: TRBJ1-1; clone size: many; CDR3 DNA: TGTGCCAGCATCCGAGGACAGGGCACTGAAGCTTTCTTT; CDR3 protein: CASIRGQGTEAFF
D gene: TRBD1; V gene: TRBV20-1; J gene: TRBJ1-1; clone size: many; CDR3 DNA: TGCAGTGCTAGAGCGGGGGGACAGATTGACGCTTTCTTT; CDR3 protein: CSARAGGQIDAFF